This TCR beta chain is from a study of blood T cells in healthy people across ages. Germline V gene lookup returns CDR1 SGHTA and CDR2 FQGNSA. Between the trimmed V and J ends, which lost 5 bases and 6 bases, there was a span of 11 bases. The CDR3 has 13 residues. A sample-barcoded 5' primer and a J-beta primer mix were used in a second PCR of roughly 6 to 12 cycles. Tagging of each cDNA molecule was performed by a template-switch adaptor with 12 random nucleotides. Via MiXCR, TCRdb re-called the 5' RACE reads, giving one row per CDR3 protein. In the table there are hundreds of thousands of distinct CDR3 sequences, 52% of which are singletons.

The source of this sequence is a man in his 60s in good health. The chain carries TRBV7-2 and TRBJ1-5, with D possibly being TRBD1 (5 bases). The specimen was blood. As DNA, the CDR3 is TGTGCCAGCAGCCCAGGACAAAGTCAGCCCCAGCATTTT. It is translated as CASSPGQSQPQHF.